The 12 T cell receptor beta chains in this list originate from one sample, sequenced in a study of OX40 agonist ivuxolimab in advanced cancers. Here immunoSEQ multiplex PCR was the method, and the copy in TCRdb shows in-frame clones only, minus some. Of under 75,000 clones listed, around 90% are singletons. The sequences come from CD4+ or CD8+ T cells sorted from blood, collected in a trial of the OX40 agonist ivuxolimab. The receptors were sampled from an adult with an advanced solid tumor such as melanoma, head and neck, liver or kidney cancer.

This clone was detected only once. V and J are TRBV9 and TRBJ2-3; 11 bases agree with TRBD2. Trimming at V came to 7 bases and at J to 0 bases, leaving 1 base not matched to a gene. Germline assignment: CDR1 SGDLS and CDR2 YYNGEE. The CDR3 loop spans 14 amino acids. CDR3 sequence: CASGTSGSTDTQYF. CDR3 nucleotide sequence: TGTGCCAGCGGGACTAGCGGTAGCACAGATACGCAGTATTTT. Supplemented by reference TRBV9 and TRBJ2-3, the full variable domain reads DSGVTQTPKHLITATGQRVTLRCSPRSGDLSVYWYQQSLDQGLQFLIQYYNGEERAKGNILERFSAQQFPDLHSELNLSSLELGDSALYFCASGTSGSTDTQYFGPGTRLTVL.

V gene TRBV2 combines with J gene TRBJ2-1, with 8 bases aligning to TRBD1. This CDR3 has 13 residues. V gave up 6 bases and J gave up 9 bases; unmatched junction bases: 7. Looked up from germline, CDR1 is SNHLY and CDR2 is FYNNEI. The CDR3 protein is CASSGQGYGEQFF. CDR3 in DNA: TGTGCCAGCAGCGGACAGGGTTACGGTGAGCAGTTCTTC.

This clone was found once. The chain recombines TRBV27 with TRBJ2-3; 15 bases are a match to TRBD2. CDR3 length equals 17 residues. Germline V CDR1 and CDR2: MNHEY, SMNVEV (reference sequence). The ends lost 2 bases at V and 3 bases at J; junction bases unmatched: 3. The CDR3 DNA reads TGTGCCAGCAGTTTAACCGGACTAGCGGGAGGGACAGATACGCAGTATTTT. Residues: CASSLTGLAGGTDTQYF.

The chain couples TRBV9 to TRBJ2-2; D is ambiguous. CDR1 SGDLS and CDR2 YYNGEE come from the germline V gene. V shed 4 bases and J shed 2 bases, with 18 bases lying between them. The CDR3 covers 17 residues. DNA of the CDR3: TGTGCCAGCAGCCCCCACCTCGTGGCTCTCAACACCGGGGAGCTGTTTTTT. Its translation is CASSPHLVALNTGELFF.

This clone has a single count. This rearrangement joins TRBV19 to TRBJ2-6; the D is unclear. Trimming shortened V by 5 bases and J by 4 bases, and 12 bases separated the two germline ends. This CDR3 comprises 15 residues. Germline CDR1 reads LNHDA; CDR2 reads SQIVND (reference sequence). For the CDR3, the DNA is TGTGCCAGTAGTGTTACGACCTCCGGGGCCAACGTCCTGACTTTC. It specifies CASSVTTSGANVLTF.

This clone was counted a single time. The chain carries TRBV13 and TRBJ2-7; D remains ambiguous. The CDR3 sequence is 11 residues long. CDR1 and CDR2 from the germline V gene are PRHDT and FYEKMQ (reference sequence). The V end lost 6 bases, the J end lost 3 bases, and 6 bases lay between the germline ends. CDR3 bases: TGTGCCAGCAGTCTATACTACGAGCAGTACTTC. This encodes CASSLYYEQYF.

The chain has TRBV19 and TRBJ2-2; 8 positions agree with TRBD2. This CDR3 has 15 amino acids. Looked up from germline, CDR1 is LNHDA and CDR2 is SQIVND (reference sequence). The trim removed 11 bases at V and 7 bases at J, leaving 15 bases unmatched. CDR3 amino acids: CAVKAREGHGGELFF. The CDR3 DNA sequence: TGTGCCGTGAAAGCCCGGGAGGGCCACGGCGGGGAGCTGTTTTTT.

The V gene is TRBV29-1, the J gene TRBJ2-5, with 8 bases lining up with TRBD2. Germline values: CDR1 SQVTM, CDR2 ANQGSEA. This CDR3 has 13 residues. V gave up 4 bases and J gave up 2 bases; unmatched junction bases: 3. CDR3 nucleotide sequence: TGCAGCGTTGTGTCTAGCGGGCAAGAGACCCAGTACTTC. This codes for CSVVSSGQETQYF.

This chain joins TRBV5-5 and TRBJ2-7; 8 bases are a match to TRBD1. CDR3 length: 15 amino acids. V dropped 4 bases and J dropped 2; count of bases not matched to a gene: 8. CDR1 and CDR2 from the germline V gene are SGHKS and YYEKEE (reference sequence). CDR3 bases: TGTGCCAGCAGCGCTCCGGGACAGGTACCCTACGAGCAGTACTTC. This codes for CASSAPGQVPYEQYF.

The chain recombines TRBV5-4 with TRBJ2-2; no clear D gene. V lost 3 bases and J 4 bases, leaving 10 bases between the germline ends. Germline CDR1 is SGHNT and CDR2 is YYREEE (reference sequence). This CDR3 has 14 amino acids. CDR3 sequence: CASSSGLLTGELFF. As DNA, the CDR3 is TGTGCCAGCAGCTCTGGTCTACTCACCGGGGAGCTGTTTTTT.

This clone was counted once. This chain uses TRBV5-6 with TRBJ2-7; TRBD2 matches at 7 bases. CDR3 length: 15 amino acids. Per the germline V gene, CDR1 is SGHDT and CDR2 is YYEEEE. Trimming took 1 base from V and 2 from J; bases not matched to a gene: 6. CDR3 amino acids: CASSLWGEGTYEQYF. Here the CDR3 DNA reads TGTGCCAGCAGCTTGTGGGGGGAGGGCACCTACGAGCAGTACTTC.

This chain links TRBV9 with TRBJ2-5; TRBD2 aligns across 7 bases. This CDR3 is 17 amino acids long. The ends lost 1 base at V and 2 bases at J; junction bases unmatched: 11. Germline lookup yields CDR1 SGDLS and CDR2 YYNGEE. The CDR3 DNA follows: TGTGCCAGCAGCGTATCGGCGGGGAGGGCCCTTCAAGAGACCCAGTACTTC. Translating gives CASSVSAGRALQETQYF.